The source of this T cell receptor (beta chain) is a study of cytomegalovirus exposure and HLA in healthy donors. Overall study findings and caveats: TCR beta V segments were, for the most part, productive about 87% or about 30% of the time in an earlier analysis. Confirmation was obtained in vitro that three CMV-associated chains are specific for CMV antigens. Equally common other TCR beta chains were less clonally expanded than HLA-associated ones, a later analysis found.

This clone was detected only a few times. As yet, its antigen is unknown. The PCR made use of 60 Vbeta and 13 Jbeta primers. Sequencing was performed with immunoSEQ multiplex PCR; in TCRdb, only in-frame clones are kept and a portion is missing. The data contain about 55,000 clones, roughly three fifths of them singletons. The clonotype was recovered from a human donor in good health. The sequenced sample was PBMCs.

CDR3 bases: TGTGCCATCAGTGAGTCGAGTAGCGGGGAAAGCTCCTACGAGCAGTACTTC. Amino acids: CAISESSSGESSYEQYF. The chain uses TRBV10-3 and TRBJ2-7; 8 nucleotides line up with TRBD2. Looked up from germline, CDR1 is ENHRY and CDR2 is SYGVKD. The CDR3 totals 17 residues. V gave up 0 bases and J gave up 0 bases; unmatched junction bases: 7.